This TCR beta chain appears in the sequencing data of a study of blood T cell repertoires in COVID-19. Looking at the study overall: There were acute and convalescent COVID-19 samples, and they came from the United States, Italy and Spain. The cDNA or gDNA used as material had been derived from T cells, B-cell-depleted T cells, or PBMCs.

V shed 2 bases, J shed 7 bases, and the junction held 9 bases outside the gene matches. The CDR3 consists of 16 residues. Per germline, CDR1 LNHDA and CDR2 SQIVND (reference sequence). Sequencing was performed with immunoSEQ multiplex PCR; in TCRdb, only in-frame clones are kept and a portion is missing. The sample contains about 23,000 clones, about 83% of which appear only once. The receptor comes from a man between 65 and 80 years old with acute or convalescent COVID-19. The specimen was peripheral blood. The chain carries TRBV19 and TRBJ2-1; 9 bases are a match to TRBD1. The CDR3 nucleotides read TGTGCCAGTAGTATACTACAGGGGGCTCCTTTTAATGAGCAGTTCTTC. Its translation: CASSILQGAPFNEQFF.